Listed below are T cell receptor beta chains from one sample, sequenced in a study of T cell repertoires in cytomegalovirus infection. These TCRs are of unknown antigen specificity. TCRdb re-derived calls from the reads in MiXCR, one entry per CDR3 protein. The sample includes approximately 910,000 distinct CDR3 sequences, approximately 31% of them seen just once. Material: cultured CD8+ T cells from PBMCs, obtained from culture after CMV antigen stimulation. Receptor source: a human donor in good health (CMV status not recorded). Some clones in this sample may be carry-over from other donors' samples. The CDR3 runs from the conserved cysteine through the conserved F or W. The D gene is left open where the match is weak. Size is stated for part of the rows, as once, few or many counts, or as a class when the clone is expanded.

-	many	TRBV7-9	TRBJ1-2	15	CASSRPEGRADGYTF	TGTGCCAGCAGCCGCCCAGAGGGGAGGGCGGATGGCTACACCTTC
-	-	TRBV6-5	TRBJ2-1	12	CASSTDKNEQFF	TGTGCCAGCAGTACGGACAAGAATGAGCAGTTCTTC
TRBD2	-	TRBV23-1	TRBJ2-3	14	CASSRRGVTDTQYF	TGCGCCAGCAGTCGGCGGGGGGTCACAGATACGCAGTATTTT
-	few	TRBV7-9	TRBJ1-4	15	CASSSRTDPNEKLFF	TGTGCCAGCAGCTCCCGGACAGATCCTAATGAAAAACTGTTTTTT
TRBD2	-	TRBV29-1	TRBJ2-2	14	CSVGPGGSTGELFF	TGCAGCGTTGGACCCGGGGGGAGCACCGGGGAGCTGTTTTTT
TRBD1	few	TRBV6-6	TRBJ1-1	13	CASSDRAYDEAFF	TGTGCCAGCAGTGACAGGGCGTACGACGAAGCTTTCTTT
-	few	TRBV19	TRBJ1-2	12	CASTPDSYGYTF	TGTGCCAGTACCCCGGACAGTTATGGCTACACCTTC
TRBD1	-	TRBV19	TRBJ1-1	15	CASSTRQGPNTEAFF	TGTGCCAGTAGTACCCGACAGGGCCCGAACACTGAAGCTTTCTTT
-	-	TRBV2	TRBJ1-4	13	CASSVEAVEKLFF	TGTGCCAGCAGTGTGGAGGCAGTTGAAAAACTGTTTTTT
-	-	TRBV28	TRBJ2-3	16	CASSSRILTSTDTQYF	TGTGCCAGCAGCTCGCGAATCCTCACTAGCACAGATACGCAGTATTTT
-	many	TRBV7-2	TRBJ2-1	12	CASSSDYVEQFF	TGTGCCAGCAGCTCCGACTACGTCGAGCAGTTCTTC
TRBD1	many	TRBV7-3	TRBJ1-2	15	CASSLNSGGDYGYTF	TGTGCCAGCAGCTTAAACTCAGGGGGAGACTATGGCTACACCTTC
-	-	TRBV12-3/TRBV12-4	TRBJ1-5	15	CASGAQGISNQPQHF	TGTGCCAGCGGTGCTCAGGGGATTAGCAATCAGCCCCAGCATTTT
TRBD1	-	TRBV7-4	TRBJ1-6	17	CASRFRGQRRTNSPLHF	TGTGCCAGCAGGTTTAGGGGACAGCGTCGGACTAATTCACCCCTCCACTTT
-	-	TRBV20-1	TRBJ2-3	18	CSAKPTGYFQEDTDTQYF	TGCAGTGCTAAACCCACCGGGTACTTTCAGGAGGACACAGATACGCAGTATTTT
-	many	TRBV7-8	TRBJ2-3	15	CASSGYGGYTDTQYF	TGTGCCAGCAGCGGATATGGGGGGTACACAGATACGCAGTATTTT
-	-	TRBV7-6	TRBJ1-6	17	CASSSGGSSSYNSPLHF	TGTGCCAGCAGCTCGGGGGGTTCCAGCTCCTATAATTCACCCCTCCACTTT
-	many	TRBV5-1	TRBJ2-7	15	CASSLATASSYEQYF	TGCGCCAGCAGCTTGGCGACAGCAAGCTCCTACGAGCAGTACTTC
TRBD1	few	TRBV7-9	TRBJ1-1	14	CASRSQGARAEAFF	TGTGCCAGCAGGTCTCAGGGGGCTCGAGCTGAAGCTTTCTTT
-	-	TRBV20-1	TRBJ2-1	16	CSARVTPGPRRSEQFF	TGCAGTGCTAGGGTTACTCCCGGGCCTCGAAGGAGTGAGCAGTTCTTC
-	few	TRBV27	TRBJ2-1	16	CASSLVGDTSYNEQFF	TGTGCCAGCAGTTTAGTAGGAGATACCTCCTACAATGAGCAGTTCTTC
TRBD1	-	TRBV6-5	TRBJ2-5	18	CASSSGQGALIGEETQYF	TGTGCCAGCAGCTCAGGACAGGGGGCATTAATTGGCGAAGAGACCCAGTACTTC
-	few	TRBV28	TRBJ2-3	14	CASSLNGYTDTQYF	TGTGCCAGCAGTTTGAACGGGTACACAGATACGCAGTATTTT
-	once	TRBV27	TRBJ2-6	18	CASSSEAELLSGANVLTF	TGTGCCAGCAGCTCCGAGGCAGAACTCCTCTCTGGGGCCAACGTCCTGACTTTC
TRBD1	-	TRBV4-1	TRBJ2-3	16	CASSQRGTANTDTQYF	TGCGCCAGCAGCCAGAGGGGGACAGCCAACACAGATACGCAGTATTTT
TRBD1	many	TRBV7-2	TRBJ2-1	16	CASSSPDRGPANEQFF	TGTGCCAGCAGCTCGCCTGACAGGGGCCCCGCCAATGAGCAGTTCTTC
-	few	TRBV9	TRBJ1-1	14	CASSPRQGLTEAFF	TGTGCCAGCAGCCCCCGCCAGGGGCTGACTGAAGCTTTCTTT
TRBD2	few	TRBV6-5	TRBJ2-2	18	CASSYGLAGGLDTGELFF	TGTGCCAGCAGTTACGGACTAGCGGGGGGGCTGGACACCGGGGAGCTGTTTTTT
-	-	TRBV29-1	TRBJ1-4	14	CSVEKHGDRGKLFF	TGCAGCGTTGAAAAACATGGGGATCGGGGGAAACTGTTTTTT
TRBD1	-	TRBV19	TRBJ1-5	13	CATAGQRNQPQHF	TGTGCCACCGCGGGACAGCGCAATCAGCCCCAGCATTTT